This T cell receptor (beta chain) was recorded in a study of intratumoral heterogeneity in liver cancer. The wider study: The median patient age was roughly 64 years, and most were male. Study-wide points: Tumor region a had significantly more unique T-cell expansions than region b. Reportedly, regional differences in tumor-infiltrating lymphocyte burden estimated from RNA-seq held up under TCR sequencing.

The hepatocellular carcinoma nodule was sampled at distinct, geographically separated regions. This clone was seen only a few times. The antigen remains undetermined. Sequencing used immunoSEQ multiplex PCR; TCRdb keeps in-frame clones, though not all of them. The sample holds a few thousand clones; roughly half are singletons and the top ten take about 26%. V lost 0 bases to trimming and J lost 2 bases, with 9 bases between them. Germline CDR1 reads SGDLS; CDR2 reads YYNGEE. This CDR3 has 15 residues. Sample: tumor tissue, taken before any cancer treatment. The genes are TRBV9 and TRBJ2-1, with D maybe TRBD2 (6 bases). The receptor was isolated from a man aged 65 to 79 with hepatocellular carcinoma. CDR3 loop: CASSVGGDTYNEQFF. CDR3 DNA: TGTGCCAGCAGCGTAGGGGGGGATACCTACAATGAGCAGTTCTTC.